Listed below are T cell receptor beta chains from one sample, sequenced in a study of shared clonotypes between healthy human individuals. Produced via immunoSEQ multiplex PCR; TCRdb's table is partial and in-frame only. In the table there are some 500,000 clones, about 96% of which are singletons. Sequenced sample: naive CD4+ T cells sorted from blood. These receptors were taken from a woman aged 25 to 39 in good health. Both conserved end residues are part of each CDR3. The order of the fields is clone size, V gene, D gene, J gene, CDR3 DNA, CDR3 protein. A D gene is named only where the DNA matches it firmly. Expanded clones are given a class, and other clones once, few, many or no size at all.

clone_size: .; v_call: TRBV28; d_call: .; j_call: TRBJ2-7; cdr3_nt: TGTGCCAGCAGTACTCAGGGGTTGGGCTCCTACGAGCAGTACTTC; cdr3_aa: CASSTQGLGSYEQYF
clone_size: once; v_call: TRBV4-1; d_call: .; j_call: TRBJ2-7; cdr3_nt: TGCGCCAGCAGCCAGCTCGGGCTTCAGCCGTACGAGCAGTACTTC; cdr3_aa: CASSQLGLQPYEQYF
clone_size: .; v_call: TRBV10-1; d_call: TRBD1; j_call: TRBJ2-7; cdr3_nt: TGCGCCAGCAGTGAGGGTGGGACAGGGTCCTACGAGCAGTACTTC; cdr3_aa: CASSEGGTGSYEQYF
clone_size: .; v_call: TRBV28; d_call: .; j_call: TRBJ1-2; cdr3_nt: TGTGCCAGCAGCCAAAACTATGGCTACACCTTC; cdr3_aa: CASSQNYGYTF
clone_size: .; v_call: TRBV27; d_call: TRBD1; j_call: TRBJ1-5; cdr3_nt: TGTGCCAGCAGTCAAGCCGGGACAGGGAAATTCGGGCCCCAGCATTTT; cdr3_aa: CASSQAGTGKFGPQHF
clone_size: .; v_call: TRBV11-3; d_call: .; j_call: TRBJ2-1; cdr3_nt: TGTGCCAGCAGCCCCCGGGGGCGGGAATACAATGAGCAGTTCTTC; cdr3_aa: CASSPRGREYNEQFF
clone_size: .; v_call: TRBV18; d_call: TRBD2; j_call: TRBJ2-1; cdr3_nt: TGTGCCAGCTCACGACTAGCGGAAATTTACAATGAGCAGTTCTTC; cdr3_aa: CASSRLAEIYNEQFF
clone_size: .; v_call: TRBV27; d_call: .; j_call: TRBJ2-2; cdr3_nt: TGTGCCAGCAGTTCGCAAGCGGCGGCGACCGGGGAGCTGTTTTTT; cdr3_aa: CASSSQAAATGELFF
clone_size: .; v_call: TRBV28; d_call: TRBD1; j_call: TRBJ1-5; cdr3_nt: TGTGCCAGCAGTTATGCCGGGACAGGCCCTCTTCAGCCCCAGCATTTT; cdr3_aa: CASSYAGTGPLQPQHF
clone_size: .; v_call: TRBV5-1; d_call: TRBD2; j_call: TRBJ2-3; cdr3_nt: TGCGCCAGCAGATCCGGGACTAGCGGGGGCACAGATACGCAGTATTTT; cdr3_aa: CASRSGTSGGTDTQYF
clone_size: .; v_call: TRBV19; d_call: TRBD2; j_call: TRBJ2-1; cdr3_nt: TGTGCCACCCGGCGGACTAGCGGGAGTAGAAATGAGCAGTTCTTC; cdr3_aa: CATRRTSGSRNEQFF
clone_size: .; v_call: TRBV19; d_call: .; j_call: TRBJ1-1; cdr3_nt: TGTGCCAGTAGCCGACTCATGAACACTGAAGCTTTCTTT; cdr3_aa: CASSRLMNTEAFF
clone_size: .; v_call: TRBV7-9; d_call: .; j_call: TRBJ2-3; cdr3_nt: TGTGCCAGCAGCTTATCCTCACTGAGCTTAGGTACGCAGTATTTT; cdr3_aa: CASSLSSLSLGTQYF
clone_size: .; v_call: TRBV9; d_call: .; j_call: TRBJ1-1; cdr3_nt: TGTGCCAGCAGGGGAAATACAGTGAACACTGAAGCTTTCTTT; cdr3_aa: CASRGNTVNTEAFF
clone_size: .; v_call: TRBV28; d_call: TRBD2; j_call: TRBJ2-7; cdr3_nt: TGTGCCAGCAGTTCCATAGCGGGAGGGCAGTGGGAGCAGTACTTC; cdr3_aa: CASSSIAGGQWEQYF
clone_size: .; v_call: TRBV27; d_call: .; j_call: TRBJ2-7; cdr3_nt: TGTGCCAGCAGAAATATTAGGCCGCCAAACTCCTACGAGCAGTACTTC; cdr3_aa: CASRNIRPPNSYEQYF
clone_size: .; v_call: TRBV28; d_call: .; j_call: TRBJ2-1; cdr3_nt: TGTGCCAGCATGCGGGCTAGCGCTTTGAGGGAGCAGTTCTTC; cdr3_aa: CASMRASALREQFF
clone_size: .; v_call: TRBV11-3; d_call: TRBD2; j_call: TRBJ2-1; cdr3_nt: TGTGCCAGCAGCTTAGGGGGGACTAGCGGGAGCTACAATGAGCAGTTCTTC; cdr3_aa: CASSLGGTSGSYNEQFF
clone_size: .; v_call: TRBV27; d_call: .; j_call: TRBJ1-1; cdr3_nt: TGTGCCAGCTCACATGAGGGCTATACTGAAGCTTTCTTT; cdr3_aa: CASSHEGYTEAFF
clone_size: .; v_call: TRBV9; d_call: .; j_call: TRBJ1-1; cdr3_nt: TGTGCCAGCAGCGTGATGGCGAACACTGAAGCTTTCTTT; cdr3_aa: CASSVMANTEAFF
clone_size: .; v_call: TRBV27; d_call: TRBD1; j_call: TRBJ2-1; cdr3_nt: TGTGCCAGCAGCCACAGGGGTGAGCAGTTCTTC; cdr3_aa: CASSHRGEQFF
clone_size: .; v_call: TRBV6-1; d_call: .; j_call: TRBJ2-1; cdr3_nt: TGTGCCAGCGGCGGTTTCTCCTACAATGAGCAGTTCTTC; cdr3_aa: CASGGFSYNEQFF
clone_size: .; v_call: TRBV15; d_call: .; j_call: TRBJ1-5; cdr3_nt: TGTGCCACCAGCAGAGATTGGGGAAATCAGCCCCAGCATTTT; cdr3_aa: CATSRDWGNQPQHF
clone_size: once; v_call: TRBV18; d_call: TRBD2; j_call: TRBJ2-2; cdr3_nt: TGTGCCAGCTCACCAGCTAGCGGGAGGGCCGGCGGGGAGCTGTTTTTT; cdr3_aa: CASSPASGRAGGELFF
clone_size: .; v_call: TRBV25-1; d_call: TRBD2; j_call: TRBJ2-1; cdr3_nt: TGTGCCAGCAGCCTCTGGGCGGGAGGGTTAAATGAGCAGTTCTTC; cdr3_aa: CASSLWAGGLNEQFF
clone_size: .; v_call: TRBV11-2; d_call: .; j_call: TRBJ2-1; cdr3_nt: TGTGCCAGCAGCTTAGTTGGGTCGGAATACAATGAGCAGTTCTTC; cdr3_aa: CASSLVGSEYNEQFF
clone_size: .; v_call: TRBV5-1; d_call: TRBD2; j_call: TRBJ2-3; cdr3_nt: TGCGCCAGCAGCCTTGTAGCGGGAGGGAGTACAGATACGCAGTATTTT; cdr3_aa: CASSLVAGGSTDTQYF
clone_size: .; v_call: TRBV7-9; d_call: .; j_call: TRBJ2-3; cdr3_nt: TGTGCCAGCAGCTTAGATTTGTCCACAGATACGCAGTATTTT; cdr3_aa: CASSLDLSTDTQYF
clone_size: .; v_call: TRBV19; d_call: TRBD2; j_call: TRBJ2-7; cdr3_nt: TGTGCCAGTAGTATGGGGGCTAGCGGGAGCCTCTACGAGCAGTACTTC; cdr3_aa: CASSMGASGSLYEQYF
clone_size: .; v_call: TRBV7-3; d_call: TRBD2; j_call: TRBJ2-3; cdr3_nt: TGTGCCAGCAGCTTAGTTCATATAGCGGGAGGGCCGACAGATACGCAGTATTTT; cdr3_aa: CASSLVHIAGGPTDTQYF
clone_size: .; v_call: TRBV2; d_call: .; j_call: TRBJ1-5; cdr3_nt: TGTGCCAGCAGTGAAGATGGTAGCAATCAGCCCCAGCATTTT; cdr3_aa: CASSEDGSNQPQHF
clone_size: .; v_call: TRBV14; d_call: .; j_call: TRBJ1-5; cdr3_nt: TGTGCCAGCAGCCAAGGTGCGGGATGGAGCGGCAATCAGCCCCAGCATTTT; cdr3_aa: CASSQGAGWSGNQPQHF
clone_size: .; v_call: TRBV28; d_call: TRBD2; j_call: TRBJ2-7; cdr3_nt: TGTGCCAGCAGTTTGGTACCTCTAGCGGAGGTTCTTTACGAGCAGTACTTC; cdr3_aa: CASSLVPLAEVLYEQYF
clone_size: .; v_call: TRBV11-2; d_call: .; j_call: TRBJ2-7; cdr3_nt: TGTGCCAGCAGCTTAAGGCAATTTGGAGGGGTGGACGAGCAGTACTTC; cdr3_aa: CASSLRQFGGVDEQYF
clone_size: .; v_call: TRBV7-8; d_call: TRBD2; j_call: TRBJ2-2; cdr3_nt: TGTGCCAGCAGCTTACTACCGGGAGGGAACACCGGGGAGCTGTTTTTT; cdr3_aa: CASSLLPGGNTGELFF
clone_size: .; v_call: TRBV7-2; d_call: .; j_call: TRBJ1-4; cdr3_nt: TGTGCCAGCAGCCCCAGGCAGGGAGTGAGAGAAAAACTGTTTTTT; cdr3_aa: CASSPRQGVREKLFF
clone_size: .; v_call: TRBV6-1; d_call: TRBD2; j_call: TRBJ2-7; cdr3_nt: TGTGCCAGCAGAGATAGCGGGAGCTCCTACGAGCAGTACTTC; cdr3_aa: CASRDSGSSYEQYF
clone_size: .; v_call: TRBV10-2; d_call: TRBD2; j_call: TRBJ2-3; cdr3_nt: TGCGCCAGCAGTGCCGGGACTAGTGGGGCAGATACGCAGTATTTT; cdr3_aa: CASSAGTSGADTQYF
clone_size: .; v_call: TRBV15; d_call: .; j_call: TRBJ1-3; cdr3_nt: TGTGCCACCAGCAGAGATCCAGGGTTTTCTGGAAACACCATATATTTT; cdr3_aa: CATSRDPGFSGNTIYF
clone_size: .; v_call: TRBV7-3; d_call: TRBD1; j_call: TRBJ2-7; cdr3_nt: TGTGCCAGCAGCCAAACAGGGGGTAGATCCTACGAGCAGTACTTC; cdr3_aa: CASSQTGGRSYEQYF
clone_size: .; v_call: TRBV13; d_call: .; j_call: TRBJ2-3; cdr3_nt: TGTGCCAGCAGCACCCGGGGTAGCGGTTACACAGATACGCAGTATTTT; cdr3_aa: CASSTRGSGYTDTQYF
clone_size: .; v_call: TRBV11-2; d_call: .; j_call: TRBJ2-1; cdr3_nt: TGTGCCAGCAGCTCCCTGGTTGGTTCCTCCTACAATGAGCAGTTCTTC; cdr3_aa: CASSSLVGSSYNEQFF
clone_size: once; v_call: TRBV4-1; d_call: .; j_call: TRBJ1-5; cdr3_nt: TGCGCCAGCAGCCAACTTAGGGGCCCCAATCAGCCCCAGCATTTT; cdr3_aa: CASSQLRGPNQPQHF
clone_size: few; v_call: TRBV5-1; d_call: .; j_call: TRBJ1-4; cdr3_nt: TGCGCCAGCAGCATTTCCGGGACGGCGAATGAAAAACTGTTTTTT; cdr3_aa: CASSISGTANEKLFF
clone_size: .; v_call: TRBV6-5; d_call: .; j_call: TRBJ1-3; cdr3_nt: TGTGCCAGCAGTTACTCAGGGAGTTCCGGAAACACCATATATTTT; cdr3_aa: CASSYSGSSGNTIYF
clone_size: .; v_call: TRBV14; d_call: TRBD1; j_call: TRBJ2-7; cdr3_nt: TGTGCCAGCAGCCAATCACGGGACAGGGACTACGAGCAGTACTTC; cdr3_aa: CASSQSRDRDYEQYF
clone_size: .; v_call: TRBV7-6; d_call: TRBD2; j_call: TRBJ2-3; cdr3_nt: TGTGCCAGCAGCTTAGCCGGGACTAGCGGGAGGCAAGATACGCAGTATTTT; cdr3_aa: CASSLAGTSGRQDTQYF